This passage covers 14 T cell receptor beta chains from one sample sequenced in a study of blood T cell repertoires in COVID-19. Profiled with immunoSEQ multiplex PCR; TCRdb holds only in-frame clones, not every one. The repertoire holds roughly 100,000 clones, with roughly four fifths as singletons. Material for sequencing was peripheral blood. These receptors originate from a woman between 65 and 79 years old with acute or convalescent COVID-19.

The count of this clone is one. This sequence joins TRBV15 and TRBJ2-3; D might be TRBD2 (5 bases). CDR3 length: 14 residues. V was pared by 4 bases and J by 6 bases, with 14 bases between. Germline CDR1 and CDR2: LNHNV and YYDKDF (reference sequence). CDR3 protein: CATSKDSFTDTQYF. CDR3 coding DNA: TGTGCCACCAGCAAGGACTCCTTCACGGATACGCAGTATTTT. Full variable domain (missing parts from reference TRBV15 and TRBJ2-3): DAMVIQNPRYQVTQFGKPVTLSCSQTLNHNVMYWYQQKSSQAPKLLFHYYDKDFNNEADTPDNFQSRRPNTSFCFLDIRSPGLGDTAMYLCATSKDSFTDTQYFGPGTRLTVL.

The gene calls are TRBV29-1 and TRBJ1-5; 7 nucleotides match TRBD1. The V gene's germline CDR1 is SQVTM and CDR2 ANQGSEA. Losses at the gene ends were 4 bases for V and 5 bases for J; bases not matched to a gene: 5. This CDR3 contains 13 residues. The DNA for the CDR3 is TGCAGCGTTGGAGGGACAGCCGATCAGCCCCAGCATTTT. It is translated as CSVGGTADQPQHF.

J is TRBJ1-1 and V is TRBV5-4, with a weak D call TRBD1 (5 bases). The V and J ends lost 1 base and 0 bases respectively, with 7 bases between them. The CDR3 covers 14 residues. The germline V gene encodes CDR1 SGHNT and CDR2 YYREEE (reference sequence). CDR3 sequence: CASSLWGMNTEAFF. Written as DNA, the CDR3 is TGTGCCAGCAGCTTGTGGGGCATGAACACTGAAGCTTTCTTT.

V usage is TRBV27 and J usage is TRBJ2-3; tentatively, D is TRBD1 (5 bases). Germline CDR1 and CDR2: MNHEY and SMNVEV (reference sequence). V was cut by 4 bases and J by 0 bases, with 17 bases left in between. CDR3 length: 17 amino acids. This chain's CDR3 is CASSYRRTPLSTDTQYF. The CDR3 DNA follows: TGTGCCAGCAGTTATAGGCGGACACCTCTTAGCACAGATACGCAGTATTTT.

This clone turned up a few times. The genes are TRBV9 and TRBJ2-1; tentative D call: TRBD1 (6 bases). The V gene's germline CDR1 is SGDLS and CDR2 YYNGEE. The CDR3 sequence is 15 residues long. Trimming left V 1 base short and J 6 bases short, with 14 bases between. CDR3 amino acids: CASSVLAGARNEQFF. The CDR3 DNA reads as TGTGCCAGCAGCGTACTTGCAGGGGCACGCAATGAGCAGTTCTTC.

V and J are TRBV2 and TRBJ1-2, with D possibly TRBD1 on 6 matching bases. CDR3 length: 12 amino acids. CDR1 and CDR2 (germline): SNHLY, FYNNEI. V lost 7 bases and J 6 bases, leaving 12 bases between the germline ends. The CDR3 nucleotides read TGTGCCAGCACGGGGGGGCGGGATGGCTACACCTTC. Translated, it gives CASTGGRDGYTF.

The chain uses TRBV5-1 and TRBJ1-2; D gene unclear. This CDR3 spans 14 amino acids. Trimming removed 1 base at V and 2 bases at J, with 9 bases between. Looked up from germline, CDR1 is SGHRS and CDR2 is YFSETQ. The CDR3 DNA reads TGCGCCAGCAGCTTGTATCCGGGAAACTATGGCTACACCTTC. As protein: CASSLYPGNYGYTF.

The chain combines TRBV28 with TRBJ2-2; 12 nucleotides align to TRBD2. This CDR3 region has 15 residues. Germline lookup yields CDR1 MDHEN and CDR2 SYDVKM. J gave up 4 bases and V 6 bases, and 3 bases lay outside the gene matches. CDR3 nucleotide sequence: TGTGCCAGCAGCGTACTAGCGGGAGGCACCGGGGAGCTGTTTTTT. This gives the protein CASSVLAGGTGELFF.

This chain joins TRBV9 and TRBJ2-6; D remains unclear. CDR1 is SGDLS and CDR2 is YYNGEE in the germline V gene. V lost 3 bases and J 0 bases, leaving 7 bases between the germline ends. This CDR3 comprises 15 residues. CDR3 protein: CASSGHLSGANVLTF. Written as DNA, the CDR3 is TGTGCCAGCAGCGGACATCTCTCTGGGGCCAACGTCCTGACTTTC.

This clone was counted a single time. The DNA of the CDR3 is TGTGCCAGCAGCAGAAAGACTAGCGGGACACAGGTGGAGCAGTTCTTC. It is translated as CASSRKTSGTQVEQFF. This rearrangement joins TRBV9 to TRBJ2-1; 11 bases line up with TRBD2. V shed 4 bases, J shed 10 bases, and the junction held 13 bases outside the gene matches. The germline V gene has CDR1 SGDLS and CDR2 YYNGEE. The CDR3 has 16 residues.

This sequence joins TRBV5-8 and TRBJ1-1; D not resolved. This CDR3 has 11 residues. V was clipped by 4 bases and J by 6 bases, with 7 bases between them. Germline V gene sequence: CDR1 SGHTS, CDR2 YDEGEE. The CDR3 DNA sequence: TGTGCCAGCAGCCTTCTTGCTGAAGCTTTCTTT. Protein sequence: CASSLLAEAFF.

The chain combines TRBV9 with TRBJ1-3, with TRBD1 identical over 9 bases. Germline V gene lookup returns CDR1 SGDLS and CDR2 YYNGEE. V shed 3 bases and J 7 bases; nucleotides not matched to a gene: 5. The CDR3 sequence is 14 residues long. The CDR3 sequence: CASSAQGAMNTIYF. As DNA, the CDR3 is TGTGCCAGCAGCGCACAGGGGGCGATGAACACCATATATTTT.

The V gene is TRBV27, the J gene TRBJ1-4; 7 positions agree with TRBD1. This CDR3 is 18 amino acids long. Germline V CDR1 and CDR2: MNHEY, SMNVEV (reference sequence). V was pared by 5 bases and J by 4 bases, with 16 bases of the junction left unmatched. The CDR3: CASSPSGGMRVYNEKLFF. CDR3 DNA sequence: TGTGCCAGCAGTCCCTCAGGGGGGATGAGGGTTTATAATGAAAAACTGTTTTTT.

This clone appeared a single time. The chain joins TRBV27 to TRBJ1-2, with 8 bases that match TRBD1. CDR1 MNHEY and CDR2 SMNVEV come from the germline V gene (reference sequence). The CDR3 is 15 residues long. J lost 0 bases, V lost 8 bases, and 8 bases had no gene match. CDR3 protein: CASGEGTGTNYGYTF. CDR3 coding DNA: TGTGCCAGCGGAGAGGGGACAGGAACTAACTATGGCTACACCTTC.